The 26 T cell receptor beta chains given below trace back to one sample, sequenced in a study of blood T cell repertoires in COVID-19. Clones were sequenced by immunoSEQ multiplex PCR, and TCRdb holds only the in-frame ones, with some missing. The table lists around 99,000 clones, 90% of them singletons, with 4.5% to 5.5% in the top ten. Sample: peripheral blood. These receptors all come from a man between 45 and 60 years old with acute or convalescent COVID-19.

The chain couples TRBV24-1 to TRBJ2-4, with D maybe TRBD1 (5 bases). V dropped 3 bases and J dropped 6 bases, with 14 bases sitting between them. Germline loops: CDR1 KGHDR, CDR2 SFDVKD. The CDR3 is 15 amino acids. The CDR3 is CATSDPRGMGNIQYF. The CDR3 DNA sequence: TGTGCCACCAGTGATCCTAGGGGCATGGGAAACATTCAGTACTTC.

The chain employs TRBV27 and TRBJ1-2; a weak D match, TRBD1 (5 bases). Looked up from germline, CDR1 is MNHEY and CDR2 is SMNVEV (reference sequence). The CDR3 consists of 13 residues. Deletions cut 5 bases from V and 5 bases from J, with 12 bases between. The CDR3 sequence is CASSQGRGYGYTF. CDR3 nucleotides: TGTGCCAGCAGTCAGGGACGGGGGTATGGCTACACCTTC.

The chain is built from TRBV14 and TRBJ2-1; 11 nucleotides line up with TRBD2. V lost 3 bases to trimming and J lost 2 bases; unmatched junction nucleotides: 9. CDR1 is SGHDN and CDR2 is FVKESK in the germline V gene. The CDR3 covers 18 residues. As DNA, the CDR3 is TGTGCCAGCAGCCACGCTCCACTAGCGGGAGCCACCTACAATGAGCAGTTCTTC. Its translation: CASSHAPLAGATYNEQFF.

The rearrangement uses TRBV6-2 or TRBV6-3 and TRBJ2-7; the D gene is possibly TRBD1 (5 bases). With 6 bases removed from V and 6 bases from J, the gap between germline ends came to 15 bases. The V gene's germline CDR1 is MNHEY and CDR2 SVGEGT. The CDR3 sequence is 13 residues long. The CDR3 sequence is CASSPPPGFEQYF. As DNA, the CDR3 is TGTGCCAGCAGCCCCCCCCCAGGGTTCGAGCAGTACTTC.

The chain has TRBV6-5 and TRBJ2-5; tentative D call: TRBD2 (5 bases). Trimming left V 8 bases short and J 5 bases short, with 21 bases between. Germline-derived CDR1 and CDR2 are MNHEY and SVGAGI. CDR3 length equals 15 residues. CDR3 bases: TGTGCCAGCGGCCCGCCCCTAGGGCGCGGGGAGACCCAGTACTTC. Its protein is CASGPPLGRGETQYF.

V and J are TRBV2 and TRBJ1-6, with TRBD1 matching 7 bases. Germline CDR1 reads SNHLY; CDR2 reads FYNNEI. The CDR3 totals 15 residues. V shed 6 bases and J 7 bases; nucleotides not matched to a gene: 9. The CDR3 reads CASRGPRDRNSPLHF. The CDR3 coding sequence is TGTGCCAGCAGGGGGCCCCGGGACAGAAATTCACCCCTCCACTTT. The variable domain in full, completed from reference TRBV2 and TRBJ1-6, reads EPEVTQTPSHQVTQMGQEVILRCVPISNHLYFYWYRQILGQKVEFLVSFYNNEISEKSEIFDDQFSVERPDGSNFTLKIRSTKLEDSAMYFCASRGPRDRNSPLHFGNGTRLTVT.

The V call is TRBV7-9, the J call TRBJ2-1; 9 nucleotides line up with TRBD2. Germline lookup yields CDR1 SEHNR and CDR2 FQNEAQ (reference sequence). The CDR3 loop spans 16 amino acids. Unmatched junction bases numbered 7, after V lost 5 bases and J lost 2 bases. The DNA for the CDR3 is TGTGCCAGCAGCCATTACGGGACTAGCACCTACAATGAGCAGTTCTTC. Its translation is CASSHYGTSTYNEQFF.

The CDR3 bases are TGTGCCAGCAGTTCCGACAGGGTCGGGTCACCCCTCCACTTT. Its protein is CASSSDRVGSPLHF. The J gene is TRBJ1-6, the V gene TRBV6-5, with TRBD1 matching over 7 bases. This CDR3 has 14 amino acids. The V and J ends lost 4 bases and 10 bases, in that order; junction bases with no gene match: 7. CDR1 MNHEY and CDR2 SVGAGI come from the germline V gene.

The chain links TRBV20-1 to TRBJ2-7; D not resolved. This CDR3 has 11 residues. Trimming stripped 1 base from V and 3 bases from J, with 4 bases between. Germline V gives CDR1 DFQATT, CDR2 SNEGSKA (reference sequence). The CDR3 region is CSARGVYEQYF. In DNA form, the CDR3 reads TGCAGTGCTAGAGGCGTCTACGAGCAGTACTTC.

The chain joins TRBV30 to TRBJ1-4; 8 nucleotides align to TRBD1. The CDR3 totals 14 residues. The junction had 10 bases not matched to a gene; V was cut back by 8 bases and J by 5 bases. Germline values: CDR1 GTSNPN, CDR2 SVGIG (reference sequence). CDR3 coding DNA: TGTGCCAGAGATCAGGGGGCGAACAATGAAAAACTGTTTTTT. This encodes CARDQGANNEKLFF.

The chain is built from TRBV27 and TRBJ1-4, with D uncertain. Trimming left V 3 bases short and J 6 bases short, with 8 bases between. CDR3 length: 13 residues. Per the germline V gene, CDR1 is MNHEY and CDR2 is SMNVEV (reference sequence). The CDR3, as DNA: TGTGCCAGCAGTTTCGGGTTCGATGAAAAACTGTTTTTT. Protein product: CASSFGFDEKLFF. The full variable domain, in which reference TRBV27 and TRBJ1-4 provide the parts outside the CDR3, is EAQVTQNPRYLITVTGKKLTVTCSQNMNHEYMSWYRQDPGLGLRQIYYSMNVEVTDKGDVPEGYKVSRKEKRNFPLILESPSPNQTSLYFCASSFGFDEKLFFGSGTQLSVL.

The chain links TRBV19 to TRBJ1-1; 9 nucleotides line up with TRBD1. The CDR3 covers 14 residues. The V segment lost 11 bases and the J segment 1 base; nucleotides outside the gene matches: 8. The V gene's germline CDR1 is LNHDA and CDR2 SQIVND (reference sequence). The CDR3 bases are TGTGCCGCGGGACAGGGCGTTGCGAACACTGAAGCTTTCTTT. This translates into CAAGQGVANTEAFF.

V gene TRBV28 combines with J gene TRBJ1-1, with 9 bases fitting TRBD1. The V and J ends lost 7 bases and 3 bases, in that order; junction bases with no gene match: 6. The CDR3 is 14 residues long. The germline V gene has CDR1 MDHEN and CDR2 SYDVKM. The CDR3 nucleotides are TGTGCCAGCAACCAACAGGGGGCCCACACTGAAGCTTTCTTT. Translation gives CASNQQGAHTEAFF.

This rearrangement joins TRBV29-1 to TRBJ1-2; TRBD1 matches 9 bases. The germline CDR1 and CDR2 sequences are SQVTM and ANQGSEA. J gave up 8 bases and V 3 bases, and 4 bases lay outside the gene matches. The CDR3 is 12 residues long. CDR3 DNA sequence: TGCAGCGTTGAGGCGGGGACAGGGGGCTACACCTTC. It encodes CSVEAGTGGYTF. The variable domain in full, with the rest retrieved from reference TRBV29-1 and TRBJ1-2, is SAVISQKPSRDICQRGTSLTIQCQVDSQVTMMFWYRQQPGQSLTLIATANQGSEATYESGFVIDKFPISRPNLTFSTLTVSNMSPEDSSIYLCSVEAGTGGYTFGSGTRLTVV.

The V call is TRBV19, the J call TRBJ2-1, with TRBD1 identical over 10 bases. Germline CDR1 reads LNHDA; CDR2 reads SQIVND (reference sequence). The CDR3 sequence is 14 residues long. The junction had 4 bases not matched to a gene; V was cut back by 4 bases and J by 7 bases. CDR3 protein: CASSTRTGGNEQFF. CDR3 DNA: TGTGCCAGTAGTACAAGGACAGGGGGGAATGAGCAGTTCTTC. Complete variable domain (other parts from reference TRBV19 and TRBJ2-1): DGGITQSPKYLFRKEGQNVTLSCEQNLNHDAMYWYRQDPGQGLRLIYYSQIVNDFQKGDIAEGYSVSREKKESFPLTVTSAQKNPTAFYLCASSTRTGGNEQFFGPGTRLTVL.

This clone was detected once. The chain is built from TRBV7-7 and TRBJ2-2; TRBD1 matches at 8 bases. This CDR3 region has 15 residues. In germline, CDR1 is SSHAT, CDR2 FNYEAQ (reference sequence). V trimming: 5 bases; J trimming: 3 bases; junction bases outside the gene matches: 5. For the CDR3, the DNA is TGTGCCAGCAGCAGGACAGGGTTACACACCGGGGAGCTGTTTTTT. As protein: CASSRTGLHTGELFF.

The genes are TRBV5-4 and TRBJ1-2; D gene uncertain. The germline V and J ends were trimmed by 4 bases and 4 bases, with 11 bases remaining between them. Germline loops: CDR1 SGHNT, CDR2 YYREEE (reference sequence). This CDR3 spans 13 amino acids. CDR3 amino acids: CASSPGFGYGYTF. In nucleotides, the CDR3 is TGTGCCAGCAGCCCAGGTTTCGGCTATGGCTACACCTTC.

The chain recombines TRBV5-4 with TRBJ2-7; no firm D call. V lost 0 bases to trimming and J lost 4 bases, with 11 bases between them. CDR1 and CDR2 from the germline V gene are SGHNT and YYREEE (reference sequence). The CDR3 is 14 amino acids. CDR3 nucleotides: TGTGCCAGCAGCTTGGGTAGTTCGGTGTACGAGCAGTACTTC. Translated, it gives CASSLGSSVYEQYF.

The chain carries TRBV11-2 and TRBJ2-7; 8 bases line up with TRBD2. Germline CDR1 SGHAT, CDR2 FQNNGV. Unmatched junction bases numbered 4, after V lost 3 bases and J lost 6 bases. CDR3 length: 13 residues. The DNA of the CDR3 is TGTGCCAGCAGCTTCGGGGGGGAGGCCGAGCAGTACTTC. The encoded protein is CASSFGGEAEQYF. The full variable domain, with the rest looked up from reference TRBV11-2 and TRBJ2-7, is EAGVAQSPRYKIIEKRQSVAFWCNPISGHATLYWYQQILGQGPKLLIQFQNNGVVDDSQLPKDRFSAERLKGVDSTLKIQPAKLEDSAVYLCASSFGGEAEQYFGPGTRLTVT.

CDR3 sequence reads: CATSKFRGGGSNEQFF. The CDR3 bases are TGTGCCACCAGCAAATTCAGGGGCGGGGGTAGCAATGAGCAGTTCTTC. V and J are TRBV15 and TRBJ2-1; possible D gene TRBD2, 7 bases. V was shortened by 4 bases and J by 6 bases, with 19 bases between the two germline ends. The CDR3 totals 16 residues. The germline CDR1 and CDR2 sequences are LNHNV and YYDKDF (reference sequence). The full variable domain, with the rest looked up from reference TRBV15 and TRBJ2-1, is DAMVIQNPRYQVTQFGKPVTLSCSQTLNHNVMYWYQQKSSQAPKLLFHYYDKDFNNEADTPDNFQSRRPNTSFCFLDIRSPGLGDTAMYLCATSKFRGGGSNEQFFGPGTRLTVL.

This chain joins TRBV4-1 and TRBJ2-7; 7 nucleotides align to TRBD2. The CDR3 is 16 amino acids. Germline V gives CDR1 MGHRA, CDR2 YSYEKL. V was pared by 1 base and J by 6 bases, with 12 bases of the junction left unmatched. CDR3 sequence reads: CASSQGGDYLRVEQYF. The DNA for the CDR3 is TGCGCCAGCAGCCAAGGTGGGGACTACCTTCGGGTCGAGCAGTACTTC.

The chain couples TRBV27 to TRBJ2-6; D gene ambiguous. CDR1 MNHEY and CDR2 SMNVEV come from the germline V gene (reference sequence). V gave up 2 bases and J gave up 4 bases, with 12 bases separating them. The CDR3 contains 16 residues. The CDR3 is CASSLVSLRGANVLTF. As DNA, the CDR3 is TGTGCCAGCAGTTTAGTTTCTTTGAGAGGGGCCAACGTCCTGACTTTC. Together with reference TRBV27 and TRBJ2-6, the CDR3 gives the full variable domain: EAQVTQNPRYLITVTGKKLTVTCSQNMNHEYMSWYRQDPGLGLRQIYYSMNVEVTDKGDVPEGYKVSRKEKRNFPLILESPSPNQTSLYFCASSLVSLRGANVLTFGAGSRLTVL.

CDR3 bases: TGTGCCAGCAGCCCCCTGAGCACTGAAGCTTTCTTT. Protein: CASSPLSTEAFF. The gene calls are TRBV7-6 and TRBJ1-1; D call uncertain. V lost 5 bases and J 4 bases, leaving 8 bases between the germline ends. Germline values: CDR1 SGHVS, CDR2 FNYEAQ. The CDR3 extends over 12 amino acids.

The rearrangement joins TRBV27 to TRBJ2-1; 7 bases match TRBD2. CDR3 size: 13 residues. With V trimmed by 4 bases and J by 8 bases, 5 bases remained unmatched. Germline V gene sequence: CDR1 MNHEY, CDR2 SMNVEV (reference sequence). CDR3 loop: CASSSGGHYEQFF. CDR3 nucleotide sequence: TGTGCCAGCAGTTCGGGAGGTCACTATGAGCAGTTCTTC.

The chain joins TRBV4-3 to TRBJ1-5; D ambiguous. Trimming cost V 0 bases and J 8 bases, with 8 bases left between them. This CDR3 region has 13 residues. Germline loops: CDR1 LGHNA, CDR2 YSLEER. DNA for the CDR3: TGCGCCAGCAGCCAAGATAGAATGGAGCCCCAGCATTTT. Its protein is CASSQDRMEPQHF.

The CDR3 region is CASSLGVGLAGGWDTQYF. Written as DNA, the CDR3 is TGTGCCAGCAGCTTAGGAGTGGGGCTAGCGGGAGGTTGGGATACGCAGTATTTT. This chain uses TRBV7-2 with TRBJ2-3, with TRBD2 matching 11 bases. The V and J ends lost 1 base and 6 bases, in that order; junction bases with no gene match: 12. The germline V gene encodes CDR1 SGHTA and CDR2 FQGNSA. The CDR3 is 18 amino acids.